This entry concerns a single TCR beta chain. The target of this receptor is not known. No much larger clonotype is one base removed from it; base qualities were not supplied. Including the terminal cysteine and phenylalanine, the CDR3 comprises 15 residues. The CDR3 DNA has 45 bases and is translated from base 1. From a lookup of the germline V gene (reference sequence), CDR1 and CDR2 are LNHNV and YYDKDF. V sheds 1 base and J sheds 4 bases, leaving 13 bases between their ends. TCRbeta CDR3 regions were amplified from genomic DNA using the immunoSEQ Assay, a bias-controlled multiplex PCR. Regarding the original processing steps: The number of nucleated cells in each sample was estimated by amplification of reference gene primers within the assay. To quantify the absolute abundance of each unique TCRbeta CDR3 rearrangement, sequence reads were collapsed and filtered. For each sample, productive Simpson clonality was calculated as the square root of Simpson's diversity index across productive rearrangements. TCRdb holds this immuneACCESS table with in-frame rearrangements only. Some clones are missing; in checked studies, unresolved V genes explain under half, and the rest has no known cause. V and J calls and clone size come straight from that table; D and trimming were deduced from the DNA. In this sample the table shows under 250,000 clones, about nine tenths of which occur a single time. In total, the top ten clones hold about 1.6% of the sample.

The data belong to a study of blood T cell repertoires in COVID-19 (dated by TCRdb to the early 2020s). Concerning the study at large: Samples covering the acute and convalescent phases of COVID-19 were provided by collaborators in the United States, Italy and Spain. The prospective study material was composed of cDNA or gDNA derived from T cells, B-cell-depleted T cells, or PBMCs. Deeply sampled blood TCRbeta repertoires from subjects exposed to, actively infected with, or recovered from COVID-19 were included in the dataset. The repertoires were released in a freely available public database meant as a resource for research on the immune response to SARS-CoV-2. The samples were drawn from the first 160 participants of the ongoing ImmuneRACE study and from some 1,300 subjects provided by 6 global collaborators. Nearly every sample came with metadata listing a de-identified subject ID, COVID-19 status, age in years and sex. HLA class I and class II types, where available, came from metadata supplied by the sample provider rather than from assay-based typing. What the work shows at the level of the full study, not this receptor alone: The quantity of clinical and demographic metadata differed by source and by participant and was supplied without curation.

Participants in the prospective study were aged roughly 18 to 90 years, lived in more than 20 United States geographic areas, and enrolled through a virtual design. To assign participants to cohorts, the prospective study relied on clinical history that participants themselves reported in a screening survey and a study questionnaire. Recovered participants in ImmuneRACE Cohort 3 were defined by two consecutive negative NP/OP PCR tests, clearance by a healthcare professional, or resolution of symptoms. Mobile phlebotomists in the prospective study collected whole blood, serum and a nasopharyngeal or oropharyngeal swab from every participant. Prospective study participants could optionally give additional blood draws and questionnaires over an approximately 2-month period. Prospective study blood samples were shipped either frozen or at room temperature before DNA extraction.

The receptor comes from a man aged 40-55 years who had recovered from COVID-19. In this chain, TRBV15 is recombined with TRBJ1-2; a weak D assignment points to TRBD1 (6 bases agree). The source material was PBMCs or T cells enriched from blood (not recorded which). The nucleotide sequence is TGTGCCACCAGCAGAGGACGGGGGGGCGGCTATGGCTACACCTTC. Its coded protein is CATSRGRGGGYGYTF.